This TCR beta chain was recorded in a study of T cell responses to AZD1222 COVID-19 vaccine. Generated by immunoSEQ multiplex PCR, the TCRdb table keeps only in-frame clones and is missing some. Of tens of thousands of clones listed, roughly 89% are singletons. The germline V gene encodes CDR1 SGHDN and CDR2 FVKESK. This CDR3 has 15 amino acids. The germline V and J ends were trimmed by 2 bases and 3 bases, with 10 bases remaining between them. Findings and limits, study-wide: Clonal diversity was possibly underestimated, and the donors were mostly white British, with more females. Nearly half of spike-specific TCRs reportedly target unmutated variant regions.

This clone appeared a single time. Its antigen is not identified. Material: peripheral blood, obtained on day 0 of AZD1222 vaccination. The TCR originated in an adult in good health. V and J are TRBV14 and TRBJ2-2; D might be TRBD2 (6 bases). The CDR3 protein is CASSQTGTHTGELFF. The CDR3 region has the DNA TGTGCCAGCAGCCAAACCGGGACTCACACCGGGGAGCTGTTTTTT.